What follows is one T cell receptor (beta chain) and its context. This record belongs to a study of cytomegalovirus exposure and HLA in healthy donors. This CDR3 comprises 14 residues. Germline values: CDR1 SGDLS, CDR2 YYNGEE. Trimming cost V 3 bases and J 6 bases; bases outside gene matches: 6. Primers included in the PCR were 60 Vbeta and 13 Jbeta primers. The repertoire was sequenced with immunoSEQ multiplex PCR; TCRdb's copy has only in-frame clones and lacks some. This sample has over 150,000 clones, with over 70% found just once. The rearrangement links TRBV9 to TRBJ1-5; 7 bases fit TRBD1. This TCR was sampled from a woman aged 25 to 45 in good health and CMV-seronegative. The sequencing sample was made of PBMCs. The CDR3 DNA reads TGTGCCAGCAGCGGACAGGGCGTTGGTCAGCCCCAGCATTTT. Protein sequence: CASSGQGVGQPQHF.